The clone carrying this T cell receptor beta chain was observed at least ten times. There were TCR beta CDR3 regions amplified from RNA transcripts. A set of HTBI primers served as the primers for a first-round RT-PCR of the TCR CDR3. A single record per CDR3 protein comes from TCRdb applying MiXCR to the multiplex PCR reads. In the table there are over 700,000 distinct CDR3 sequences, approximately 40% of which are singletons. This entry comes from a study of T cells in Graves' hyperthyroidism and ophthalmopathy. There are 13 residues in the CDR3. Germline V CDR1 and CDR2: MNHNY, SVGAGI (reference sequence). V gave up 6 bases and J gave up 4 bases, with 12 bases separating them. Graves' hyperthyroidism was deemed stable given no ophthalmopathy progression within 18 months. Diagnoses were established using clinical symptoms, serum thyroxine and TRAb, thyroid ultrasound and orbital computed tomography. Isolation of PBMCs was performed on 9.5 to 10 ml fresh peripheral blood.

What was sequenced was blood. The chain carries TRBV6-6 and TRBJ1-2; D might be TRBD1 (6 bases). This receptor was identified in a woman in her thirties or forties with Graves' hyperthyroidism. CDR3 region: CASRPTGTYGYTF. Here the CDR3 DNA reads TGTGCCAGCAGACCAACAGGGACCTATGGCTACACCTTC.